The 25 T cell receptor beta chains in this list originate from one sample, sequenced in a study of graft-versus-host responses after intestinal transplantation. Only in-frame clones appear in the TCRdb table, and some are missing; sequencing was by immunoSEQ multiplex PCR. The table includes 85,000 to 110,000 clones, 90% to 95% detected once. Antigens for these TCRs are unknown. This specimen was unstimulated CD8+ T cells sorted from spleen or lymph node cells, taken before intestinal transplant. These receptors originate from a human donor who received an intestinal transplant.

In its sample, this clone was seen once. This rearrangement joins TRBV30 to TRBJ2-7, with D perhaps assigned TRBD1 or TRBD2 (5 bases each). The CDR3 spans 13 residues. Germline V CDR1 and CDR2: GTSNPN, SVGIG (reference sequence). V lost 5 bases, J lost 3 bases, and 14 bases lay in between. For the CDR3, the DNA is TGTGCCTGGTCTACCGGGACGGGCTACGAGCAGTACTTC. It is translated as CAWSTGTGYEQYF.

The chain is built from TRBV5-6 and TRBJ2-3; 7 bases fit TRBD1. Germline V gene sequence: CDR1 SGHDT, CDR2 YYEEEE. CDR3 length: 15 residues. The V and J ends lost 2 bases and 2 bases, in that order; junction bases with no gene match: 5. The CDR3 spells CASSLEGAFTDTQYF. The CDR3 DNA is TGTGCCAGCAGCTTAGAGGGGGCCTTCACAGATACGCAGTATTTT. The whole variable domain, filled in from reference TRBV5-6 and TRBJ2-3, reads DAGVTQSPTHLIKTRGQQVTLRCSPKSGHDTVSWYQQALGQGPQFIFQYYEEEERQRGNFPDRFSGHQFPNYSSELNVNALLLGDSALYLCASSLEGAFTDTQYFGPGTRLTVL.

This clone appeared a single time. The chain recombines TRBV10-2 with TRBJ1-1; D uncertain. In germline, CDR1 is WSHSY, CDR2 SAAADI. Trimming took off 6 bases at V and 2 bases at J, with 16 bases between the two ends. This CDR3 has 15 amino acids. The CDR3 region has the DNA TGCGCCAGCAGAGGACCGGACCCCATCAACACTGAAGCTTTCTTT. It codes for CASRGPDPINTEAFF.

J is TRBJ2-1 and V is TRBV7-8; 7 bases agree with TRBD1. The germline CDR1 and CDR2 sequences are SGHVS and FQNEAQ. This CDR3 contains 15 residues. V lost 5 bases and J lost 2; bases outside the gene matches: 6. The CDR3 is CASSPPGQTYNEQFF. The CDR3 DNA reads TGTGCCAGCAGCCCCCCGGGACAGACCTACAATGAGCAGTTCTTC.

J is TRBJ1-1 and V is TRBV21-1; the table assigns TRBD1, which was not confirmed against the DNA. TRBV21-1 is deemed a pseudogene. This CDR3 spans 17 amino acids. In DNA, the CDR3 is TGTGCCAGCATTCCCGTATTCCGGGACAGGGATTCGTCTGAAGCTTTCTTT. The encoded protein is CASIPVFRDRDSSEAFF.

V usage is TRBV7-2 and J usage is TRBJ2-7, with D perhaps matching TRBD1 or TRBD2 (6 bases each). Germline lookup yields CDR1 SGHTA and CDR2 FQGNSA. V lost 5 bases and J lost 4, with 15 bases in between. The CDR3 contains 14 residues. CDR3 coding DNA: TGTGCCAGCAGCCAGGGGACTGGAACATACGAGCAGTACTTC. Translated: CASSQGTGTYEQYF.

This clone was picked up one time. The CDR3 protein is CASIGGNEQFF. The DNA of the CDR3 is TGCGCCAGCATTGGGGGGAATGAGCAGTTCTTC. The genes are TRBV5-1 and TRBJ2-1; D possibly corresponds to TRBD2 (6 bases). V was clipped by 6 bases and J by 7 bases, with 8 bases between them. Germline loops: CDR1 SGHRS, CDR2 YFSETQ. CDR3 length: 11 residues. Full variable domain (rest looked up from reference TRBV5-1 and TRBJ2-1): KAGVTQTPRYLIKTRGQQVTLSCSPISGHRSVSWYQQTPGQGLQFLFEYFSETQRNKGNFPGRFSGRQFSNSRSEMNVSTLELGDSALYLCASIGGNEQFFGPGTRLTVL.

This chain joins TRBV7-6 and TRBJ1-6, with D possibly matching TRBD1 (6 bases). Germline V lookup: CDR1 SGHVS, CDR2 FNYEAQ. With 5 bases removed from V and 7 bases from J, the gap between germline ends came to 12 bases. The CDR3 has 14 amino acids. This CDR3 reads CASSSRGGNSPLHF. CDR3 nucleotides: TGTGCCAGCAGCAGCAGAGGGGGGAATTCACCCCTCCACTTT.

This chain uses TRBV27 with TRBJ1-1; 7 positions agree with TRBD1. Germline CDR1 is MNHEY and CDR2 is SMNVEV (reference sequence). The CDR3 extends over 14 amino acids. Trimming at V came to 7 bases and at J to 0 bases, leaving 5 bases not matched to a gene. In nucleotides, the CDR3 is TGTGCCAGCAACCCGACAGGGCTGAACACTGAAGCTTTCTTT. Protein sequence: CASNPTGLNTEAFF.

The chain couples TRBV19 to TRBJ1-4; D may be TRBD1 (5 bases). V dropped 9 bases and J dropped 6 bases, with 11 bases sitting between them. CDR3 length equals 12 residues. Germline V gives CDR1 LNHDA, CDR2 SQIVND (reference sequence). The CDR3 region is CASGTSYEKLFF. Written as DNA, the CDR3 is TGTGCCAGCGGGACCTCCTATGAAAAACTGTTTTTT.

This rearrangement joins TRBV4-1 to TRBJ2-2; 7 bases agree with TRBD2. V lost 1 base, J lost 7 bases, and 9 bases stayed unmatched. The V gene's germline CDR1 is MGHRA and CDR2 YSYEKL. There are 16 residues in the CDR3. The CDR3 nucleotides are TGCGCCAGCAGCCAAGCATCCGGGACTAATGACGGGGAGCTGTTTTTT. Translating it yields CASSQASGTNDGELFF.

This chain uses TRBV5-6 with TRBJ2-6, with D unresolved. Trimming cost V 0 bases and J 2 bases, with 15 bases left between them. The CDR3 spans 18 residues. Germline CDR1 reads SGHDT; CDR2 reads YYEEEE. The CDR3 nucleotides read TGTGCCAGCAGCTTGGGACCTGCAAGGGCTGCTGGGGCCAACGTCCTGACTTTC. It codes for CASSLGPARAAGANVLTF.

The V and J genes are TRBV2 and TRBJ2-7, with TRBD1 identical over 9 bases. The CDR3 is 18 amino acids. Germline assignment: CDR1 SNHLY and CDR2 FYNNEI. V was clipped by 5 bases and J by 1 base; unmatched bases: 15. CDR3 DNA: TGTGCCAGCAGTTCAACACTTTTACAGGGGGCTATTTCCTACGAGCAGTACTTC. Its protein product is CASSSTLLQGAISYEQYF.

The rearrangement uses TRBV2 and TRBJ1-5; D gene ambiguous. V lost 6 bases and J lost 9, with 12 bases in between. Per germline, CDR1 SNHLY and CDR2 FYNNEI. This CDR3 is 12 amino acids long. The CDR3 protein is CASRPPEGPQHF. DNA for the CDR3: TGTGCCAGCAGGCCCCCTGAGGGGCCCCAGCATTTT.

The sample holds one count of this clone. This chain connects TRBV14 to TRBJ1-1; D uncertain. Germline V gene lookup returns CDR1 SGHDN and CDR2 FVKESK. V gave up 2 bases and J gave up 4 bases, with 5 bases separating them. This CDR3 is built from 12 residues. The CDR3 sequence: CASSQSLTEAFF. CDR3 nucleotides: TGTGCCAGCAGCCAATCACTCACTGAAGCTTTCTTT. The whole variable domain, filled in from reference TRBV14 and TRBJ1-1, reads EAGVTQFPSHSVIEKGQTVTLRCDPISGHDNLYWYRRVMGKEIKFLLHFVKESKQDESGMPNNRFLAERTGGTYSTLKVQPAELEDSGVYFCASSQSLTEAFFGQGTRLTVV.

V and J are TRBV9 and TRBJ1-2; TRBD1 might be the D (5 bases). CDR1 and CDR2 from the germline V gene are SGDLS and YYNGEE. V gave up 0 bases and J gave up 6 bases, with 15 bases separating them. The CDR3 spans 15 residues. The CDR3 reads CASSVVTGYSDGYTF. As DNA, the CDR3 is TGTGCCAGCAGCGTAGTCACAGGCTATTCAGATGGCTACACCTTC.

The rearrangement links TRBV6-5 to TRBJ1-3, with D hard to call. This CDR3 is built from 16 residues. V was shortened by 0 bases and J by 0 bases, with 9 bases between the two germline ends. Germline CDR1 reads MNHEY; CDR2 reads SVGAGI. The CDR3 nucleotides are TGTGCCAGCAGTTACTCGGCGGGGAGCTCTGGAAACACCATATATTTT. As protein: CASSYSAGSSGNTIYF.

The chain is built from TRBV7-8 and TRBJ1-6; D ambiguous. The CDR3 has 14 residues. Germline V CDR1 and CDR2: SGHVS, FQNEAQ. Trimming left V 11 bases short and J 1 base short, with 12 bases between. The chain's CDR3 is CASGGDSYNSPLHF. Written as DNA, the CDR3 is TGTGCCTCGGGCGGGGATTCCTATAATTCACCCCTCCACTTT.

The CDR3, as DNA: TGTGCCAGCAGCTTTACCAATGAGCAGTTCTTC. It translates to CASSFTNEQFF. The gene calls are TRBV7-9 and TRBJ2-1; D gene unclear. V gave up 3 bases and J gave up 6 bases, with 3 bases separating them. This CDR3 contains 11 residues. From germline, CDR1 is SEHNR and CDR2 FQNEAQ (reference sequence).

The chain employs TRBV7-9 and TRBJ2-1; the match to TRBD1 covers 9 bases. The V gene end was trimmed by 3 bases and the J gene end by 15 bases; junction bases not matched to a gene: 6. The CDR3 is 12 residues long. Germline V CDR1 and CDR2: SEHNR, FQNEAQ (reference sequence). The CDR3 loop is CASSLGQGVRFF. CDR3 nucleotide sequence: TGTGCCAGCAGCTTGGGACAGGGAGTTCGGTTCTTC.

CDR3 DNA sequence: TGTGCCAGCAGCGCCCCAGCCCAGGGAGAACAAGAGACCCAGTACTTC. It is translated as CASSAPAQGEQETQYF. The rearrangement uses TRBV9 and TRBJ2-5; either TRBD1 or TRBD2 may fit D (5 bases each). The CDR3 sequence is 16 residues long. Trimming pared 3 bases from V and 2 bases from J, leaving 17 bases between. Germline V CDR1 and CDR2: SGDLS, YYNGEE.

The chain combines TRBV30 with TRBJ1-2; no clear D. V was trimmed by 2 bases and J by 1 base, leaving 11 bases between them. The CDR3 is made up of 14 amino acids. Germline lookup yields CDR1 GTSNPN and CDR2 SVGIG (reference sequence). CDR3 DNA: TGTGCCTGGAGTAAACAGTCCTATAACTATGGCTACACCTTC. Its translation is CAWSKQSYNYGYTF.

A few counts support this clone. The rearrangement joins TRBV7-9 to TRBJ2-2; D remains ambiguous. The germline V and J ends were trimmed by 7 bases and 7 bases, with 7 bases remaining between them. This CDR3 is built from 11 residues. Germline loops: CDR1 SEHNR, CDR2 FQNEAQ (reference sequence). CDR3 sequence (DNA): TGTGCCAGCACCGTCGGCGGGGAGCTGTTTTTT. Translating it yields CASTVGGELFF.

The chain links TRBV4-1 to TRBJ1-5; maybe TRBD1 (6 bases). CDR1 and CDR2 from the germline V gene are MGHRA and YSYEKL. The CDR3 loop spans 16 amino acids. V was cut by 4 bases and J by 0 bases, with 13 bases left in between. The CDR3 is CASSRTQGLSNQPQHF. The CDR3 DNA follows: TGCGCCAGCAGCCGAACCCAGGGGCTTAGCAATCAGCCCCAGCATTTT.

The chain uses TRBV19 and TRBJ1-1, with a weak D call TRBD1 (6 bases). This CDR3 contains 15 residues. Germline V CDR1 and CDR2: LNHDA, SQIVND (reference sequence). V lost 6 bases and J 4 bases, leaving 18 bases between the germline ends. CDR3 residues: CASRAGGYGVTEAFF. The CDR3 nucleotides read TGTGCCAGTAGGGCGGGGGGCTACGGGGTCACTGAAGCTTTCTTT. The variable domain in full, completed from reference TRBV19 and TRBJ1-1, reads DGGITQSPKYLFRKEGQNVTLSCEQNLNHDAMYWYRQDPGQGLRLIYYSQIVNDFQKGDIAEGYSVSREKKESFPLTVTSAQKNPTAFYLCASRAGGYGVTEAFFGQGTRLTVV.